The source of this T cell receptor beta chain is a study of blood T cell repertoires in COVID-19. Study overall: COVID-19 samples collected from the United States, Italy and Spain covered acute and convalescent phases. Nucleic acid was either cDNA or gDNA, and it came from T cells, B-cell-depleted T cells, or PBMCs.

Per the original data handling: Scientists estimated how many nucleated cells there were by amplifying reference gene primers. Sequenced by immunoSEQ multiplex PCR; TCRdb stores in-frame clones only, minus some. V and J calls and clone size are given by that table; D and trimming were obtained from the DNA. The table lists 150,000 to 200,000 clones, 82% of them singletons. Trimming stripped 1 base from V and 7 bases from J, with 14 bases between. The CDR3 covers 15 residues. From germline, CDR1 is SGHRS and CDR2 YFSETQ. The sequence was obtained from a woman in her 30s with acute or convalescent COVID-19. The chain has TRBV5-1 and TRBJ1-4; D gene ambiguous. Sequencing was performed on peripheral blood. The CDR3 here is CASSLLWATGEKLFF. DNA of the CDR3: TGCGCCAGCAGCTTGTTATGGGCAACTGGTGAAAAACTGTTTTTT.